These T cell receptor beta chains were read from a single sample in a study of graft-versus-host responses after intestinal transplantation. Sequenced by immunoSEQ multiplex PCR; TCRdb stores in-frame clones only, minus some. In the table there are fewer than 75,000 clones, about 90% of which are singletons. The sample consisted of PBMCs, taken 26 days after transplant. These receptors all come from a human patient who received an intestinal transplant, so some T cells may come from the graft donor. Each CDR3 is given with its conserved first and last residue. D genes are given only for firm matches. Expanded clones get a size class; other rows say once, few or many, or leave the size out.

clone_size | d_call | j_call | v_call | cdr3_aa | cdr3_nt
few | - | TRBJ1-5 | TRBV5-4 | CASSPGTGNQPQHF | TGTGCCAGCAGTCCCGGGACTGGGAATCAGCCCCAGCATTTT
- | TRBD2 | TRBJ2-1 | TRBV7-8 | CASSLVFSGGLNEQFF | TGTGCCAGCAGCTTAGTTTTTAGCGGGGGGTTGAATGAGCAGTTCTTC
- | - | TRBJ1-5 | TRBV6-5 | CASSARGGSNQPQHF | TGTGCCAGCAGTGCCAGGGGTGGCAGCAATCAGCCCCAGCATTTT
- | TRBD2 | TRBJ2-3 | TRBV5-6 | CASSSTSGGTDTQYF | TGTGCCAGCAGCTCCACTAGCGGGGGCACAGATACGCAGTATTTT
- | TRBD1 | TRBJ2-7 | TRBV5-6 | CASSLDRGYEQYF | TGTGCCAGCAGCCTCGACAGGGGTTACGAGCAGTACTTC
- | TRBD1 | TRBJ1-4 | TRBV5-1 | CASSTGQGEYEKLFF | TGCGCCAGCAGCACCGGACAGGGGGAATATGAAAAACTGTTTTTT
- | - | TRBJ1-5 | TRBV28 | CASSSPQTGSNQPQHF | TGTGCCAGCAGTTCCCCCCAGACGGGGAGCAATCAGCCCCAGCATTTT
- | TRBD1 | TRBJ1-2 | TRBV27 | CASSLQGGGHYGYTF | TGTGCCAGCAGCCTACAGGGGGGGGGACACTATGGCTACACCTTC
- | - | TRBJ1-5 | TRBV19 | CASSPGPNQPQHF | TGTGCCAGTAGTCCTGGGCCCAATCAGCCCCAGCATTTT
- | TRBD2 | TRBJ2-7 | TRBV10-2 | CASSDGREIYEQYF | TGCGCCAGCAGTGACGGGCGGGAGATCTACGAGCAGTACTTC
- | - | TRBJ1-4 | TRBV2 | CASSNERKLFF | TGTGCCAGCAGCAACGAGAGAAAACTGTTTTTT
- | - | TRBJ1-2 | TRBV28 | CASSLSGSPGYTF | TGTGCCAGCAGTTTATCAGGCTCGCCGGGCTACACCTTC
- | - | TRBJ1-1 | TRBV13 | CASSYDIYTEAFF | TGTGCCAGCAGCTACGACATTTACACTGAAGCTTTCTTT
- | - | TRBJ2-1 | TRBV7-7 | CASSLALGANEQFF | TGTGCTAGCAGCTTAGCGCTGGGCGCCAATGAGCAGTTCTTC
- | - | TRBJ1-6 | TRBV7-9 | CASSWEGDSPLHF | TGTGCCAGCAGCTGGGAGGGGGATTCACCCCTCCACTTT
- | - | TRBJ2-2 | TRBV5-1 | CASSLEGLNTGELFF | TGCGCCAGCAGCTTGGAAGGACTCAACACCGGGGAGCTGTTTTTT
- | - | TRBJ1-2 | TRBV27 | CASSTGGRTLYGYTF | TGTGCCAGCAGTACGGGGGGCCGGACCCTCTATGGCTACACCTTC
- | TRBD1 | TRBJ1-3 | TRBV2 | CASSTGDSGNTIYF | TGTGCCAGCAGTACAGGGGACTCTGGAAACACCATATATTTT
once | - | TRBJ2-2 | TRBV5-1 | CASSLPTSSSTGELFF | TGCGCCAGCAGCTTGCCAACTAGCTCCAGCACCGGGGAGCTGTTTTTT
few | - | TRBJ1-6 | TRBV6-6 | CASSRDGQNSPLHF | TGTGCCAGCAGTCGGGACGGACAGAATTCACCCCTCCACTTT
- | - | TRBJ1-1 | TRBV2 | CARRVPGGPEAFF | TGTGCCAGGAGGGTCCCCGGGGGACCCGAAGCTTTCTTT
- | - | TRBJ2-7 | TRBV5-5 | CASSLGGQVEYEQYF | TGTGCCAGCAGCTTGGGGGGCCAGGTAGAGTACGAGCAGTACTTC
- | TRBD1 | TRBJ2-4 | TRBV2 | CASSGTGENIQYF | TGTGCCAGCAGTGGGACAGGGGAAAACATTCAGTACTTC
- | TRBD1 | TRBJ2-5 | TRBV7-9 | CASSLLPGQGAIIGETQYF | TGTGCCAGCAGCTTATTACCGGGACAGGGGGCGATTATTGGAGAGACCCAGTACTTC
- | TRBD2 | TRBJ2-2 | TRBV4-2 | CASSQGLADLTGELFF | TGTGCCAGCAGCCAAGGACTAGCGGACCTCACCGGGGAGCTGTTTTTT
- | TRBD2 | TRBJ2-1 | TRBV4-1 | CASSQDRGGGGWNEQFF | TGCGCCAGCAGCCAAGATCGGGGCGGCGGGGGATGGAATGAGCAGTTCTTC
- | - | TRBJ2-4 | TRBV5-1 | CASSLGGVLAKNIQYF | TGCGCCAGCAGCTTGGGGGGCGTACTAGCCAAAAACATTCAGTACTTC
few | TRBD1 | TRBJ1-4 | TRBV5-1 | CASSRTGEGEKLFF | TGCGCCAGCAGCCGGACAGGGGAGGGTGAAAAACTGTTTTTT
- | - | TRBJ1-2 | TRBV11-2 | CASSLTGRGSGYTF | TGTGCCAGCAGCCTCACAGGCAGAGGTAGTGGCTACACCTTC
- | - | TRBJ1-1 | TRBV5-1 | CASRLEGVSSEAFF | TGCGCCAGCAGGCTGGAAGGGGTTTCATCTGAAGCTTTCTTT
- | TRBD2 | TRBJ2-5 | TRBV9 | CASSVDGLADGETQYF | TGTGCCAGCAGCGTAGATGGACTAGCGGACGGGGAGACCCAGTACTTC
- | - | TRBJ1-2 | TRBV7-8 | CASSLAGGAGYTF | TGTGCCAGCAGCTTAGCAGGCGGGGCTGGCTACACCTTC
- | - | TRBJ2-1 | TRBV11-2 | CASLGSYNEQFF | TGTGCCAGCCTCGGGTCCTACAATGAGCAGTTCTTC
- | - | TRBJ2-1 | TRBV7-3 | CASSLGQGTYNEQFF | TGTGCCAGCAGCTTAGGCCAGGGGACCTACAATGAGCAGTTCTTC
- | - | TRBJ2-1 | TRBV9 | CASSVSVGSYNEQFF | TGTGCCAGCAGCGTATCGGTCGGCTCCTACAATGAGCAGTTCTTC